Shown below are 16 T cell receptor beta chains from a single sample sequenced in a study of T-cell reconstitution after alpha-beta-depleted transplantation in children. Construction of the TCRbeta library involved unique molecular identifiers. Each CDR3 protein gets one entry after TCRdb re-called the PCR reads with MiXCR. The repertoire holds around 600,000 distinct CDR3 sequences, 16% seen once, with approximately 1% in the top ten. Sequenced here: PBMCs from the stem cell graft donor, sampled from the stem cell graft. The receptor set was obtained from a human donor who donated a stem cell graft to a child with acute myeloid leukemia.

DNA of the CDR3: TGTGCCAGCAGCCCCTATGAGGGAAGGAACACTGAAGCTTTCTTT. Its protein is CASSPYEGRNTEAFF. The gene calls are TRBV4-2 and TRBJ1-1; D remains unclear. V lost 4 bases and J lost 1, with 13 bases in between. The CDR3 runs to 15 residues. The germline gives CDR1 LGHNA, CDR2 YNFKEQ.

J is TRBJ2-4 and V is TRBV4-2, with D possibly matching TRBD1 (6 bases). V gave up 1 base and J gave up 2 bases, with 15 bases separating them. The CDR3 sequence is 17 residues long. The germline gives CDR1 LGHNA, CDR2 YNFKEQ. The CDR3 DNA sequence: TGTGCCAGCAGCCAAGGTCCTTCACAGGGAACCAAAAACATTCAGTACTTC. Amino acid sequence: CASSQGPSQGTKNIQYF.

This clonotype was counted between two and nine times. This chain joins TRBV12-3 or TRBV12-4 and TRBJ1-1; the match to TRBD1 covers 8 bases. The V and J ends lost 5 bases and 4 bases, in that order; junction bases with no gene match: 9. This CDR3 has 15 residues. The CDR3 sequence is CASSPPTGVITEAFF. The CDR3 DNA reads TGTGCCAGCAGTCCCCCGACAGGGGTGATCACTGAAGCTTTCTTT.

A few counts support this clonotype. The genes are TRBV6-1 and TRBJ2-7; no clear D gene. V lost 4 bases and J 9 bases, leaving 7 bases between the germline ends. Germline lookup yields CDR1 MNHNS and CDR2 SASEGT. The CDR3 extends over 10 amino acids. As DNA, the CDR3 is TGTGCCAGCAGTGGAGAAGGGCAGTACGTC. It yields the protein CASSGEGQYV.

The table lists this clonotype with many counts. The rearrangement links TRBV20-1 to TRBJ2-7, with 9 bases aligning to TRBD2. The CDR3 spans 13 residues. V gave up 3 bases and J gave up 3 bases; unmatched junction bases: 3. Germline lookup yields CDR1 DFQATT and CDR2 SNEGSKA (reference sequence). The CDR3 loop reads CSARARGGYEQYF. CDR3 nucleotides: TGCAGTGCTAGGGCGCGGGGGGGCTACGAGCAGTACTTC.

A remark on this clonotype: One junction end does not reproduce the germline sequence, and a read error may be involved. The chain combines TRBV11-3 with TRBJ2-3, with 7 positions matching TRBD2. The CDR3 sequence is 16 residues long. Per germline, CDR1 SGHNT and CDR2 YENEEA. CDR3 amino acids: CASSSGRTTSRDTQYF. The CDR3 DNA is TGTGCCAGCAGCTCTGGACGGACGACTAGCAGAGATACGCAGTATTTT.

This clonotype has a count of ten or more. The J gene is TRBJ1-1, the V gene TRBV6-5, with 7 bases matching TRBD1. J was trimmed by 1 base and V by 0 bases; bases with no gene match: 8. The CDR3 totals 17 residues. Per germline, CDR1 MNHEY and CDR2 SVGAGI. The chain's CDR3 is CASSYSTVGQTNTEAFF. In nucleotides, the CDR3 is TGTGCCAGCAGTTACTCTACGGTGGGACAGACGAACACTGAAGCTTTCTTT.

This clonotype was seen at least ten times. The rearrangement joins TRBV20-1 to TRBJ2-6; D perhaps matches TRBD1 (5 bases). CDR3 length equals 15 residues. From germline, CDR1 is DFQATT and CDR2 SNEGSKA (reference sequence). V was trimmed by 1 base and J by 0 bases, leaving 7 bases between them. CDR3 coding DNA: TGCAGTGCTAGAGTTAGGGGCTCTGGGGCCAACGTCCTGACTTTC. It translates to CSARVRGSGANVLTF.

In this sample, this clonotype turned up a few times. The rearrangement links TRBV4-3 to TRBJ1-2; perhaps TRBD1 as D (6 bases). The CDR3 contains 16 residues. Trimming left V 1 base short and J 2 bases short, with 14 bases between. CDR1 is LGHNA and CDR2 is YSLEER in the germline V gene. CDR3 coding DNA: TGCGCCAGCAGCCAAGTATTAAACAGGGAAAACTATGGCTACACCTTC. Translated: CASSQVLNRENYGYTF.

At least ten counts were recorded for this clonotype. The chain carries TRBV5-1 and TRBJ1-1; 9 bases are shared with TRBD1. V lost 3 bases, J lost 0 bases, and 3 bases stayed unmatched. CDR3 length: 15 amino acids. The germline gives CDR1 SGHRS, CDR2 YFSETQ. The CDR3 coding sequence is TGCGCCAGCAGCTGGGGACAGGGAGTGAACACTGAAGCTTTCTTT. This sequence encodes CASSWGQGVNTEAFF.

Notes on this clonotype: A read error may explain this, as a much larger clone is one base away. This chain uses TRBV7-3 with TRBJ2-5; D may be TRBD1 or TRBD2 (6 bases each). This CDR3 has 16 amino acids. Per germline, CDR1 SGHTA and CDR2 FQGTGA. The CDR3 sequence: CASSLNSGGLQETQNF. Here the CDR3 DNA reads TGTGCCAGCAGCTTAAATTCCGGGGGCCTCCAAGAGACCCAGAACTTC. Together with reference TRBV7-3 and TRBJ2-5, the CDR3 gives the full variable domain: GAGVSQTPSNKVTEKGKYVELRCDPISGHTALYWYRQSLGQGPEFLIYFQGTGAADDSGLPNDRFFAVRPEGSVSTLKIQRTERGDSAVYLCASSLNSGGLQETQNFGPGTRLLVL.

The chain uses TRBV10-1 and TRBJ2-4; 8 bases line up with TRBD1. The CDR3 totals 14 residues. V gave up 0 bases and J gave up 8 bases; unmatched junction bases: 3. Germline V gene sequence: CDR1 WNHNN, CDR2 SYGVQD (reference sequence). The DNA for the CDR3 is TGCGCCAGCAGTGAGTCGGCAGGGGGCTACATTCAGTACTTC. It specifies CASSESAGGYIQYF.

CDR3 DNA: TGTGCCAGTCAATGGAGACCCTCTGGGGCCAACGTCCTGACTTTC. It encodes CASQWRPSGANVLTF. The rearrangement uses TRBV19 and TRBJ2-6; D remains unclear. The CDR3 totals 15 residues. Trimming shortened V by 8 bases and J by 0 bases, and 11 bases separated the two germline ends. CDR1 is LNHDA, CDR2 SQIVND, per germline (reference sequence).

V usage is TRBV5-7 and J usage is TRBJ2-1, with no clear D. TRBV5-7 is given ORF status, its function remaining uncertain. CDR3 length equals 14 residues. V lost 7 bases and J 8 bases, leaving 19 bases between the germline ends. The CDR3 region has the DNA TGTGCCAGCGGCCCCGGGCTCCCTTACTATGAGCAGTTCTTC. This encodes CASGPGLPYYEQFF.

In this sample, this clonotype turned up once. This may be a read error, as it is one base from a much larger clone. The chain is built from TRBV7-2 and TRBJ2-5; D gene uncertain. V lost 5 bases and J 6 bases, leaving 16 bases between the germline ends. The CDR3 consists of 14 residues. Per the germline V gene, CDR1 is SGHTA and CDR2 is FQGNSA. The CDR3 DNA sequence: TGTGCCAGCAGCCCAGCTTGGGTAGGGCAGACCCAGTACTTC. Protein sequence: CASSPAWVGQTQYF. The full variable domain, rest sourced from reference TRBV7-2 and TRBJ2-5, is GAGVSQSPSNKVTEKGKDVELRCDPISGHTALYWYRQSLGQGLEFLIYFQGNSAPDKSGLPSDRFSAERTGGSVSTLTIQRTQQEDSAVYLCASSPAWVGQTQYFGPGTRLLVL.

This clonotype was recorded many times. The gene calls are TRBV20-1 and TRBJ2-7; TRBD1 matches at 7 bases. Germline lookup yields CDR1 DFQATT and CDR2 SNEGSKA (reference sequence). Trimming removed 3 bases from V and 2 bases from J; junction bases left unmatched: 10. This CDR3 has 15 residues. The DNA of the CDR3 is TGCAGTGCTAGTCCCTACACAGGGGCCACCTACGAGCAGTACTTC. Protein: CSASPYTGATYEQYF.